What follows describes a single TCR beta chain. The target antigen is unknown. The primer mix had 60 Vbeta and 13 Jbeta primers. The protocol was immunoSEQ multiplex PCR, while the TCRdb copy is restricted to in-frame clones and leaves out a portion. The sample records approximately 170,000 clones, 81% being singletons. The germline V gene encodes CDR1 MGHRA and CDR2 YSYEKL. J lost 0 bases, V lost 3 bases, and 1 base had no gene match. The CDR3 extends over 15 amino acids. This sample was included in a study of cytomegalovirus exposure and HLA in healthy donors. Study-wide points: Most of the TCR beta V segments (in an earlier analysis) were productive either about 87% or about 30% of the time.

The chain joins TRBV4-1 to TRBJ1-3, with TRBD1 identical over 8 bases. This receptor was identified in a man aged 45-65 years in good health and CMV-seropositive. The sample was PBMCs. For the CDR3, the DNA is TGCGCCAGCAGCCATGGACAGGGCTCTGGAAACACCATATATTTT. This gives the protein CASSHGQGSGNTIYF.